These 28 T cell receptor beta chains were all obtained from the same sample, sequenced in a study of response to subunit inactivated influenza vaccine. TCRdb fed the RT-PCR reads into MiXCR, producing one record per CDR3 protein. This table holds around 570,000 distinct CDR3 sequences, about 10% found once. The sample was also linked to a second study, of T cells expressing NK-cell markers. That work states: A 5'RACE template switching approach incorporating UMIs was used to make TCR beta cDNA.

The sample in question was PBMCs from blood, obtained on the day of vaccination. The receptors shown here come from a man aged 50 to 59 who received an inactivated influenza vaccine.

This clonotype was seen at least ten times. J is TRBJ2-5 and V is TRBV15; 8 bases line up with TRBD2. Germline V gives CDR1 LNHNV, CDR2 YYDKDF (reference sequence). The CDR3 spans 15 residues. V trimming: 5 bases; J trimming: 2 bases; junction bases outside the gene matches: 7. Here the CDR3 DNA reads TGTGCCACCAGCCGTACTAGCGGAACTCAAGAGACCCAGTACTTC. As protein: CATSRTSGTQETQYF.

This clonotype was seen more than once but under ten times. This sequence joins TRBV7-3 and TRBJ2-1, with unresolved D. V was clipped by 2 bases and J by 2 bases, with 19 bases between them. Germline V gene sequence: CDR1 SGHTA, CDR2 FQGTGA. The CDR3 spans 18 residues. CDR3 residues: CASSLAALGLPPYNEQFF. As DNA, the CDR3 is TGTGCCAGCAGCTTAGCTGCGTTAGGGCTCCCCCCCTACAATGAGCAGTTCTTC.

This clonotype was observed a few times. CDR3 nucleotide sequence: TGCAGTGCTAGAACCGGGACAGGCTTCTACGAGCAGTACTTC. It codes for CSARTGTGFYEQYF. This chain joins TRBV20-1 and TRBJ2-7; TRBD1 agrees at 8 bases. CDR1 and CDR2 (germline): DFQATT, SNEGSKA (reference sequence). This CDR3 is 14 amino acids long. Trimming at V came to 2 bases and at J to 3 bases, leaving 6 bases not matched to a gene.

V usage is TRBV4-2 and J usage is TRBJ2-1; D uncertain. The CDR3 covers 16 residues. The germline CDR1 and CDR2 sequences are LGHNA and YNFKEQ. Trimming left V 0 bases short and J 8 bases short, with 17 bases between. The CDR3 sequence: CASSQEVAARTYEQFF. CDR3 bases: TGTGCCAGCAGCCAAGAAGTAGCAGCTAGAACCTATGAGCAGTTCTTC.

The chain joins TRBV6-2 or TRBV6-3 to TRBJ2-1, with 7 bases lining up with TRBD2. V lost 6 bases, J lost 4 bases, and 15 bases stayed unmatched. The CDR3 contains 17 residues. Germline V gene sequence: CDR1 MNHEY, CDR2 SVGEGT. CDR3 bases: TGTGCCAGCAGGAGAACTAATTTCGCGGGAGTATACAATGAGCAGTTCTTC. Protein product: CASRRTNFAGVYNEQFF.

Only a few counts were recorded for this clonotype. V usage is TRBV7-2 and J usage is TRBJ1-1; no reliable D call. CDR1 is SGHTA and CDR2 is FQGNSA in the germline V gene. The CDR3 contains 12 residues. V lost 0 bases and J lost 3, with 2 bases in between. The CDR3 coding sequence is TGTGCCAGCAGCTTAGCTCACACTGAAGCTTTCTTT. Its protein is CASSLAHTEAFF.

This clonotype showed up just a few times. The V gene is TRBV20-1, the J gene TRBJ2-7; no firm D call. V lost 4 bases and J lost 3, with 13 bases in between. This CDR3 comprises 13 residues. Germline-derived CDR1 and CDR2 are DFQATT and SNEGSKA (reference sequence). CDR3 protein: CSAMPRSLYEQYF. CDR3 coding DNA: TGCAGTGCTATGCCCAGGTCTCTCTACGAGCAGTACTTC.

V gene TRBV20-1 combines with J gene TRBJ1-2, with TRBD1 matching 10 bases. Losses at the gene ends were 0 bases for V and 8 bases for J; bases not matched to a gene: 9. CDR1 is DFQATT, CDR2 SNEGSKA, per germline (reference sequence). The length of the CDR3 is 15 residues. This CDR3 is CSARDHRQGAGGYTF. The CDR3 DNA follows: TGCAGTGCTAGAGATCACCGACAGGGGGCGGGAGGCTACACCTTC.

This clonotype was counted between two and nine times. The chain uses TRBV7-9 and TRBJ1-1; TRBD1 is a possible D gene (5 bases). V was pared by 2 bases and J by 4 bases, with 11 bases between. The CDR3 has 14 residues. CDR1 SEHNR and CDR2 FQNEAQ come from the germline V gene (reference sequence). This CDR3 is CASSLSRVGTEAFF. For the CDR3, the DNA is TGTGCCAGCAGCTTATCCAGGGTCGGCACTGAAGCTTTCTTT.

A few counts support this clonotype. V and J are TRBV7-8 and TRBJ1-1; tentatively, D is TRBD1 (6 bases). Deletions cut 0 bases from V and 1 base from J, with 15 bases between. The CDR3 is 17 residues long. Germline assignment: CDR1 SGHVS and CDR2 FQNEAQ. As DNA, the CDR3 is TGTGCCAGCAGCTTAGCGGGGGGAAGGGGGAGGAACACTGAAGCTTTCTTT. It yields the protein CASSLAGGRGRNTEAFF.

The chain has TRBV7-9 and TRBJ1-6; D possibly corresponds to TRBD1 (5 bases). CDR3 length: 16 residues. V dropped 2 bases and J dropped 7 bases, with 15 bases sitting between them. Germline V CDR1 and CDR2: SEHNR, FQNEAQ (reference sequence). CDR3 bases: TGTGCCAGCAGCTTAATTCGGGCAGGACACAATTCACCCCTCCACTTT. Translation gives CASSLIRAGHNSPLHF.

This clonotype was observed a handful of times. V and J are TRBV20-1 and TRBJ2-7; no definite D call. This CDR3 has 11 amino acids. V was clipped by 6 bases and J by 4 bases, with 10 bases between them. Germline CDR1 and CDR2: DFQATT and SNEGSKA (reference sequence). This CDR3 is CSARSLYEQYF. CDR3 coding DNA: TGCAGTGCCAGAAGTCTGTACGAGCAGTACTTC.

The CDR3 loop is CASSYSWDRGNEQFF. The CDR3, as DNA: TGTGCCAGCAGTTACTCATGGGACAGGGGCAATGAGCAGTTCTTC. The V gene is TRBV6-5, the J gene TRBJ2-1, with TRBD1 matching 10 bases. Germline V CDR1 and CDR2: MNHEY, SVGAGI. Unmatched junction bases numbered 2, after V lost 0 bases and J lost 6 bases. This CDR3 spans 15 amino acids.

The chain recombines TRBV11-2 with TRBJ2-7; 11 positions agree with TRBD2. Germline CDR1 and CDR2: SGHAT and FQNNGV. Trimming removed 3 bases from V and 6 bases from J; junction bases left unmatched: 1. The CDR3 extends over 13 amino acids. CDR3 sequence: CASSLTSGVEQYF. The CDR3 region has the DNA TGTGCCAGCAGCTTGACTAGCGGGGTCGAGCAGTACTTC.

This clonotype was found many times. The V gene is TRBV28, the J gene TRBJ2-6, with D uncertain. Trimming took off 5 bases at V and 4 bases at J, with 21 bases between the two ends. Germline CDR1 MDHEN, CDR2 SYDVKM. The CDR3 is made up of 18 amino acids. CDR3 sequence (DNA): TGTGCCAGCAGTCCCAGGATTTTAGGCCTCCTCGGGGCCAACGTCCTGACTTTC. This translates into CASSPRILGLLGANVLTF.

This clonotype occurred many times. The chain is built from TRBV12-3 or TRBV12-4 and TRBJ1-2, with 8 bases fitting TRBD1. J gave up 8 bases and V 1 base, and 12 bases lay outside the gene matches. The CDR3 totals 16 residues. CDR3 in DNA: TGTGCCAGCAGTTTAGATAGACAGGGGACTCTAGGGGGCTACACCTTC. This encodes CASSLDRQGTLGGYTF.

Regarding this clonotype: One end of the junction is discordant with germline, which a read error may explain. The chain is built from TRBV7-9 and TRBJ1-6, with 8 bases matching TRBD1. Germline V lookup: CDR1 SEHNR, CDR2 FQNEAQ (reference sequence). The CDR3 runs 15 residues. CDR3 in amino acids: CASSSGQGGDSPLYF. The CDR3 nucleotides read TGTGCCAGCAGCTCCGGACAGGGAGGCGATTCACCCCTCTACTTT.

The chain has TRBV29-1 and TRBJ2-1, with D unclear. Germline assignment: CDR1 SQVTM and CDR2 ANQGSEA. Trimming left V 3 bases short and J 3 bases short, with 6 bases between. CDR3 length: 12 residues. CDR3 sequence: CSVEEVYNEQFF. The DNA of the CDR3 is TGCAGCGTTGAGGAAGTCTACAATGAGCAGTTCTTC.

This chain links TRBV15 with TRBJ1-1; D ambiguous. V gave up 0 bases and J gave up 1 base, with 9 bases separating them. Germline CDR1 reads LNHNV; CDR2 reads YYDKDF (reference sequence). This CDR3 has 15 amino acids. CDR3 in DNA: TGTGCCACCAGCAGAGATCTCCGGGGGAACACTGAAGCTTTCTTT. It is translated as CATSRDLRGNTEAFF. The full variable domain, with the rest looked up from reference TRBV15 and TRBJ1-1, is DAMVIQNPRYQVTQFGKPVTLSCSQTLNHNVMYWYQQKSSQAPKLLFHYYDKDFNNEADTPDNFQSRRPNTSFCFLDIRSPGLGDTAMYLCATSRDLRGNTEAFFGQGTRLTVV.

This clonotype was counted only a few times. The chain links TRBV19 to TRBJ2-1; 8 bases align to TRBD1. V was clipped by 9 bases and J by 6 bases; unmatched bases: 10. CDR1 and CDR2 from the germline V gene are LNHDA and SQIVND (reference sequence). The CDR3 length is 14 residues. The CDR3 DNA sequence: TGTGCCAGCAGACAGGGGAAGGTGTTCAATGAGCAGTTCTTC. It translates to CASRQGKVFNEQFF.

This clonotype occurred a few times. The rearrangement uses TRBV2 and TRBJ1-1; D ambiguous. Germline CDR1 SNHLY, CDR2 FYNNEI. V lost 9 bases and J 0 bases, leaving 14 bases between the germline ends. This CDR3 contains 14 residues. CDR3 sequence (DNA): TGTGCCAGATCCTACAGTCCCATGAACACTGAAGCTTTCTTT. Translating gives CARSYSPMNTEAFF.

The chain couples TRBV6-2 or TRBV6-3 to TRBJ2-1; D not certain. This CDR3 is built from 14 residues. The V gene lost 6 bases and the J gene lost 9 bases, with 18 bases spanning the gap. Germline CDR1 is MNHEY and CDR2 is SVGEGT. The CDR3 protein is CASSGLFGDGEQFF. The CDR3 DNA sequence: TGTGCCAGCAGCGGATTATTTGGAGATGGTGAGCAGTTCTTC.

The J gene is TRBJ2-3, the V gene TRBV7-2; D gene unclear. Looked up from germline, CDR1 is SGHTA and CDR2 is FQGNSA. This CDR3 is built from 13 residues. Trimming took off 6 bases at V and 6 bases at J, with 13 bases between the two ends. CDR3: CASSLSEWDTQYF. The CDR3 nucleotides are TGTGCCAGCAGTCTATCGGAATGGGATACGCAGTATTTT.

On this clonotype: This sequence may be a read error, since a much larger clone differs from it by one base. This chain joins TRBV20-1 and TRBJ2-1, with D possibly matching TRBD1 (7 bases). Germline V gene sequence: CDR1 DFQATT, CDR2 SNEGSKA (reference sequence). Trimming took 5 bases from V and 8 from J, leaving 16 bases between them. This CDR3 is built from 13 residues. In nucleotides, the CDR3 is TGCAGTGCTGCGACAGGGAGGTTGGATGAGCAGTTCTTC. The encoded protein is CSAATGRLDEQFF.

V usage is TRBV18 and J usage is TRBJ1-5; D not resolved. Trimming stripped 3 bases from V and 0 bases from J, with 9 bases between. The CDR3 runs to 15 residues. Germline CDR1 KGHSH, CDR2 LQKENI. The CDR3 is CASSPGLGSNQPQHF. The CDR3 coding sequence is TGTGCCAGCTCACCCGGGCTGGGTAGCAATCAGCCCCAGCATTTT.

The J gene is TRBJ1-4, the V gene TRBV20-1, with TRBD1 matching over 7 bases. Germline loops: CDR1 DFQATT, CDR2 SNEGSKA (reference sequence). The J segment lost 10 bases and the V segment lost 5 bases, leaving 13 bases of the junction unmatched. This CDR3 comprises 14 residues. The DNA for the CDR3 is TGCAGTGCTTTACGGGACCGGCCAGGGGGAAAACTGTTTTTT. Its protein is CSALRDRPGGKLFF.

This clonotype was seen a handful of times. The chain combines TRBV20-1 with TRBJ2-1, with 12 positions matching TRBD2. The trim removed 4 bases at V and 8 bases at J, leaving 9 bases unmatched. CDR1 DFQATT and CDR2 SNEGSKA come from the germline V gene (reference sequence). The length of the CDR3 is 15 residues. The CDR3 sequence: CSATPSSGRAHEQFF. CDR3 nucleotide sequence: TGCAGTGCTACGCCTTCTAGCGGGAGGGCCCATGAGCAGTTCTTC.

This clonotype was seen at least ten times. This chain links TRBV20-1 with TRBJ1-3, with D possibly TRBD1 on 6 matching bases. The CDR3 length is 13 residues. Germline CDR1 and CDR2: DFQATT and SNEGSKA (reference sequence). V was trimmed by 3 bases and J by 2 bases, leaving 8 bases between them. This CDR3 is CSARGATGNTIYF. Here the CDR3 DNA reads TGCAGTGCTAGGGGGGCCACTGGAAACACCATATATTTT.